This T cell receptor (beta chain) derives from a study of T cell responses to AZD1222 COVID-19 vaccine. The repertoire was sequenced with immunoSEQ multiplex PCR; TCRdb's copy has only in-frame clones and lacks some. The sample includes 150,000 or so clones, around 92% seen only once; the top ten take around 3.3%. This CDR3 has 12 amino acids. Germline CDR1 MDHEN, CDR2 SYDVKM. Whole-study results and caveats: Repertoires were obtained only post-peak T cell response.

Concerning this clone itself: Its antigen remains unidentified.

Second-dose recipients at about 4 or about 12 weeks were treated as one pooled group. Sequencing was performed on peripheral blood, taken 28 days after the second AZD1222 dose. This sequence joins TRBV28 and TRBJ2-5; D is possibly TRBD1 (7 bases). The TCR originated in an adult who received the AZD1222 COVID-19 vaccine. CDR3 amino acids: CAAGQLQETQYF. The CDR3 DNA follows: TGTGCGGCGGGACAGCTACAAGAGACCCAGTACTTC.